These T cell receptor beta chains were read from a single sample in a study of T-cell memory formation after mild COVID-19. MiXCR was run by TCRdb on the 5' RACE reads, yielding one entry per CDR3 protein. Of hundreds of thousands of distinct CDR3 sequences in the sample, approximately 19% are singletons; the top ten hold about 11%. The specimen sequenced was PBMCs or a T cell subset sorted from them (not recorded which). The receptors were gathered from an adult woman who had mild COVID-19 (a few samples of this study predate the infection). Cell type and time point are not known. The CDR3 runs from the conserved cysteine through the conserved F or W. The D gene is left open where the match is weak. The listing skips clone size in some rows; elsewhere it reads once, few, many or a size class.

d_call: TRBD2
v_call: TRBV5-5
clone_size: few
j_call: TRBJ2-1
cdr3_nt: TGTGCCAGCAGCTTGGGACTAGCGGCACACAATGAGCAGTTCTTC
cdr3_aa: CASSLGLAAHNEQFF

d_call: TRBD1
v_call: TRBV27
clone_size: .
j_call: TRBJ1-5
cdr3_nt: TGTGCCAGCAGTTTATCGATTTTAACAGGGGAGAATCAGCCCCAGCATTTT
cdr3_aa: CASSLSILTGENQPQHF

d_call: .
v_call: TRBV9
clone_size: .
j_call: TRBJ2-3
cdr3_nt: TGTGCCAGCAGCGTGGGAGGTCCGCGCACAGATACGCAGTATTTT
cdr3_aa: CASSVGGPRTDTQYF

d_call: .
v_call: TRBV20-1
clone_size: .
j_call: TRBJ1-5
cdr3_nt: TGCAGTGCTAGAGATATAGGACAGCCCCAGCATTTT
cdr3_aa: CSARDIGQPQHF

d_call: TRBD1
v_call: TRBV5-1
clone_size: few
j_call: TRBJ2-1
cdr3_nt: TGCGCCAGCAGCTTATCCGGGACAGTATCCTACAATGAGCAGTTCTTC
cdr3_aa: CASSLSGTVSYNEQFF

d_call: .
v_call: TRBV12-3/TRBV12-4
clone_size: .
j_call: TRBJ2-7
cdr3_nt: TGTGCCAGCAGTCCACAGGATGGGGCCTACGAGCAGTACTTC
cdr3_aa: CASSPQDGAYEQYF

d_call: TRBD1
v_call: TRBV11-2
clone_size: .
j_call: TRBJ1-2
cdr3_nt: TGTGCCAGCAGCCGTGACAGGGCCTATGGCTACACCTTC
cdr3_aa: CASSRDRAYGYTF

d_call: .
v_call: TRBV25-1
clone_size: .
j_call: TRBJ2-1
cdr3_nt: TGTGCCAGCAGTGATCAGGGGTTCCTGACAGTCTTC
cdr3_aa: CASSDQGFLTVF

d_call: .
v_call: TRBV5-4
clone_size: few
j_call: TRBJ2-3
cdr3_nt: TGTGCCAGCAGCTTAGAGAACGCAGATACGCAGTATTTT
cdr3_aa: CASSLENADTQYF

d_call: .
v_call: TRBV5-4
clone_size: .
j_call: TRBJ2-5
cdr3_nt: TGTGCCAGCAGGGCAGGGTCGCGGGAGACCCAGTACTTC
cdr3_aa: CASRAGSRETQYF

d_call: .
v_call: TRBV7-2
clone_size: .
j_call: TRBJ1-2
cdr3_nt: TGTGCCAGCAGCTCCCCAGAGCCTTATGGCTACACCTTC
cdr3_aa: CASSSPEPYGYTF

d_call: .
v_call: TRBV7-9
clone_size: .
j_call: TRBJ2-1
cdr3_nt: TGTGCCAGCAGCTTAGTGACAGTTAATGAGCAGTTCTTC
cdr3_aa: CASSLVTVNEQFF

d_call: .
v_call: TRBV19
clone_size: few
j_call: TRBJ2-6
cdr3_nt: TGTGCCAGCTTCTCTGGGGCCAACGTCCTGACTTTC
cdr3_aa: CASFSGANVLTF

d_call: .
v_call: TRBV7-2
clone_size: .
j_call: TRBJ2-1
cdr3_nt: TGTGCCAGCAGATATGACTCCGGGACAAGGGGCAATGAGCAGTTCTTC
cdr3_aa: CASRYDSGTRGNEQFF

d_call: .
v_call: TRBV6-2/TRBV6-3
clone_size: .
j_call: TRBJ2-1
cdr3_nt: TGTGCCAGCAGGAAGACAGTGTACCTCAATGAGCAGTTCTTC
cdr3_aa: CASRKTVYLNEQFF

d_call: .
v_call: TRBV20-1
clone_size: .
j_call: TRBJ2-7
cdr3_nt: TGCAGTGCTGGAAGACGGGGGTCCTACGAGCAGTACTTC
cdr3_aa: CSAGRRGSYEQYF

d_call: TRBD2
v_call: TRBV24-1
clone_size: .
j_call: TRBJ2-3
cdr3_nt: TGTGCCACCAGTGATAAGACTAGCGGTCCCACAGATACGCAGTATTTT
cdr3_aa: CATSDKTSGPTDTQYF

d_call: .
v_call: TRBV4-3
clone_size: few
j_call: TRBJ1-6
cdr3_nt: TGCGCCAGCAGCCAAATCACGGATTATAATTCACCCCTCCACTTT
cdr3_aa: CASSQITDYNSPLHF

d_call: TRBD2
v_call: TRBV7-3
clone_size: .
j_call: TRBJ2-3
cdr3_nt: TGTGCCAGCAGCTTAACGGATCCCGGACTAGCGGGACCGTCGAGGCAGTATTTT
cdr3_aa: CASSLTDPGLAGPSRQYF

d_call: .
v_call: TRBV5-1
clone_size: many
j_call: TRBJ1-3
cdr3_nt: TGCGCCAGCAGCCGCTACTCGCCTGTCGCGGGAAACACCATATATTTT
cdr3_aa: CASSRYSPVAGNTIYF

d_call: .
v_call: TRBV24-1
clone_size: few
j_call: TRBJ1-5
cdr3_nt: TGTGCCACCAGTGACAACCCCGGGACAACTAAGAGCAATCAGCCCCAGCATTTT
cdr3_aa: CATSDNPGTTKSNQPQHF

d_call: .
v_call: TRBV21-1
clone_size: .
j_call: TRBJ2-7
cdr3_nt: TGTGCCAGAAACCGGGACAGGGTGTTGGGTGAGCAGTACTTC
cdr3_aa: CARNRDRVLGEQYF

d_call: .
v_call: TRBV5-6
clone_size: few
j_call: TRBJ1-5
cdr3_nt: TGTGCCAGCAGCTTGTGGCGGAACTACAATCAGCCCCAGCATTTT
cdr3_aa: CASSLWRNYNQPQHF

d_call: TRBD2
v_call: TRBV7-8
clone_size: .
j_call: TRBJ2-7
cdr3_nt: TGTGCCAGCAGCGGAGGACTAGCGGGAGGTTTATTCGTCTACGAGCAGTACTTC
cdr3_aa: CASSGGLAGGLFVYEQYF

d_call: .
v_call: TRBV7-9
clone_size: few
j_call: TRBJ2-4
cdr3_nt: TGTGCCAGCAGCTTATCGTCTCTAGCCAAAAACATTCAGTACTTC
cdr3_aa: CASSLSSLAKNIQYF

d_call: .
v_call: TRBV7-3
clone_size: .
j_call: TRBJ1-1
cdr3_nt: TGTGCCAGCAGCTTAATGTACGGGGGCAGGGACACTGAAGCTTTCTTT
cdr3_aa: CASSLMYGGRDTEAFF

d_call: .
v_call: TRBV3-1
clone_size: .
j_call: TRBJ1-2
cdr3_nt: TGTGCCAGCAGCCAAGGGTCCGGAACATTAGGGGAAGGCTACACCTTC
cdr3_aa: CASSQGSGTLGEGYTF

d_call: .
v_call: TRBV20-1
clone_size: many
j_call: TRBJ1-2
cdr3_nt: TGCAGTGCTAATTTACGGGGCACCTATGGCTACACCTTC
cdr3_aa: CSANLRGTYGYTF

d_call: TRBD2
v_call: TRBV7-2
clone_size: .
j_call: TRBJ2-3
cdr3_nt: TGTGCCAGCAGCTTTAGCGGGATAACAGATACGCAGTATTTT
cdr3_aa: CASSFSGITDTQYF

d_call: .
v_call: TRBV24-1
clone_size: .
j_call: TRBJ1-5
cdr3_nt: TGTGCCACCGGGTCAGCCGGTGCAAATCAGCCCCAGCATTTT
cdr3_aa: CATGSAGANQPQHF

d_call: TRBD2
v_call: TRBV11-2
clone_size: few
j_call: TRBJ2-7
cdr3_nt: TGTGCCAGCAGCCCTCGACTAGCTGAACATTACGAGCAGTACTTC
cdr3_aa: CASSPRLAEHYEQYF

d_call: .
v_call: TRBV12-3/TRBV12-4
clone_size: many
j_call: TRBJ2-3
cdr3_nt: TGTGCCAGCAGTTTAGCGCTAAAGGGGGATACGCAGTATTTT
cdr3_aa: CASSLALKGDTQYF

d_call: .
v_call: TRBV6-2/TRBV6-3
clone_size: few
j_call: TRBJ1-2
cdr3_nt: TGTGCCAGCAGTCAGGACGGAACCTATGGCTACACCTTC
cdr3_aa: CASSQDGTYGYTF

d_call: TRBD1
v_call: TRBV7-9
clone_size: many
j_call: TRBJ2-1
cdr3_nt: TGTGCCAGCAGCCCTAAGAGGACAGGGACCTACAATGAGCAGTTCTTC
cdr3_aa: CASSPKRTGTYNEQFF

d_call: .
v_call: TRBV12-3/TRBV12-4
clone_size: few
j_call: TRBJ1-1
cdr3_nt: TGTGCCAGCAGTGTGGGGGGGAGTGAAGCTTTCTTT
cdr3_aa: CASSVGGSEAFF